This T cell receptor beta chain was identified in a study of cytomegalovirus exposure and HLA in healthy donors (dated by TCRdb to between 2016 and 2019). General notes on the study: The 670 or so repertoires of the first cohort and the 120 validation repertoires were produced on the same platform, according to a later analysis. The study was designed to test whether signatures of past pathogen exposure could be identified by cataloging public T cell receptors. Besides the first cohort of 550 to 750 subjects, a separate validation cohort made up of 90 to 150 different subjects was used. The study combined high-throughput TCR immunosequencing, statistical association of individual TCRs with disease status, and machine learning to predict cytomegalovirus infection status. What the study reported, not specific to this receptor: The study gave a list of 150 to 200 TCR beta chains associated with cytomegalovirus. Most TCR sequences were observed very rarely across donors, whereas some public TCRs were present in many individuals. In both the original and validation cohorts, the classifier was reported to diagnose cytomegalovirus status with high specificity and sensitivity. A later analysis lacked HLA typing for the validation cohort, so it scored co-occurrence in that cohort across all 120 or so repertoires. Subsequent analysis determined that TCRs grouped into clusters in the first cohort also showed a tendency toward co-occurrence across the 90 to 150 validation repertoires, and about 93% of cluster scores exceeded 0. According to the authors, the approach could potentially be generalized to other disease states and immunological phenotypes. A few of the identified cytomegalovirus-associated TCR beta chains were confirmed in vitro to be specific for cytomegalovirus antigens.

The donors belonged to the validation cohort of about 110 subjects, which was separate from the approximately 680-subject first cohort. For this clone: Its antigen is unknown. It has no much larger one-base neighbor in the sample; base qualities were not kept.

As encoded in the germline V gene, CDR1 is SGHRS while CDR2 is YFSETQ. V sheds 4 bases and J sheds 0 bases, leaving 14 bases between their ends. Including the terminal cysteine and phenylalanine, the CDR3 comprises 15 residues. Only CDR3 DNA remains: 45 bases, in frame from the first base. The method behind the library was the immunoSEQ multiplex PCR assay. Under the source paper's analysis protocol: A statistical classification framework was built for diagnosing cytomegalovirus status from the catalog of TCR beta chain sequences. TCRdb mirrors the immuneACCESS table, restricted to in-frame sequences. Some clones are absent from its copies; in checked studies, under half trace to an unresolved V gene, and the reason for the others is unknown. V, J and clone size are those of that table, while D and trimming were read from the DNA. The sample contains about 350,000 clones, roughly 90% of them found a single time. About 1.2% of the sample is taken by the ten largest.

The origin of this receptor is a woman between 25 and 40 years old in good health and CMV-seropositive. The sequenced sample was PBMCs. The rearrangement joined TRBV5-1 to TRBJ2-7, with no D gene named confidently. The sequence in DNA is TGCGCCAGCAGCGTAAACAGCATTGCCTCCTACGAGCAGTACTTC. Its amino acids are CASSVNSIASYEQYF.